A single T cell receptor beta chain is shown here with its context. The target antigen is unknown. This record comes from a study of regulatory T cells in long-lasting Graves disease. Overall study findings and caveats: Persistent Graves' patients showed reduced TCR diversity versus newly diagnosed patients.

Deletions cut 7 bases from V and 0 bases from J, with 15 bases between. Germline V gene data show CDR1 as WSHSY and CDR2 as SAAADI. The CDR3 covers 15 residues. In building TCR beta libraries, iRepertoire HTBI primers were used together with Arm-PCR of CDR3 regions. MiXCR, run by TCRdb on the multiplex PCR reads, gives a single entry per CDR3 protein. Of under 500,000 distinct CDR3 sequences in the sample, 20% were seen once. Documented time point: persistent/refractory GD, antithyroid drugs over 5 years with positive TRAb. RNA from PBMCs was the source of the TCR library. The authors drew patients from an endocrinology department in Xi'an, China.

Material: peripheral blood mononuclear cells (PBMCs), obtained when the disease was refractory, from a patient treated with antithyroid drugs. The chain joins TRBV10-2 to TRBJ1-1; the D gene is possibly TRBD1 (5 bases). The receptor's source is a female donor with Graves disease. The CDR3 here is CASNRDPALNTEAFF. In DNA form, the CDR3 reads TGCGCCAGCAACCGGGACCCGGCGTTGAACACTGAAGCTTTCTTT.